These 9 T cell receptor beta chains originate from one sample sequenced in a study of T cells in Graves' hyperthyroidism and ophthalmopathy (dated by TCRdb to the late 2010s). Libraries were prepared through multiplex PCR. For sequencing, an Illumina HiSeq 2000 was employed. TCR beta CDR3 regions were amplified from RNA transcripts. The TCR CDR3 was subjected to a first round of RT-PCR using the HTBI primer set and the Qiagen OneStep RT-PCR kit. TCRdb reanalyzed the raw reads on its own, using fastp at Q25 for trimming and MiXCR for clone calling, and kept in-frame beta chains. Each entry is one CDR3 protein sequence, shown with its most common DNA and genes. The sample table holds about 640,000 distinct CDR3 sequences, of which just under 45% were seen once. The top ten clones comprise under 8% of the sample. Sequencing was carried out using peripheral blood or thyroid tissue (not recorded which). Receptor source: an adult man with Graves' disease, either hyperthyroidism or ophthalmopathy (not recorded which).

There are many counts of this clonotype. The CDR3 DNA reads as TGTGCCACCGGGACGGATAGCAATCAGCCCCAGCATTTT. Translated, it gives CATGTDSNQPQHF. The chain is built from TRBV24-1 and TRBJ1-5; perhaps TRBD1 as D (5 bases). V was trimmed by 9 bases and J by 0 bases, leaving 8 bases between them. Germline assignment: CDR1 KGHDR and CDR2 SFDVKD. The CDR3 covers 13 residues.

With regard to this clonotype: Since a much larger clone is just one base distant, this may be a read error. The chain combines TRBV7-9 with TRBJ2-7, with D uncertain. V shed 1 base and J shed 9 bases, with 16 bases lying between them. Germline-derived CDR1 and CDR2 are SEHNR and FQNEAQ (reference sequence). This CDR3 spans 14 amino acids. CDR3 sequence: CASSLGQADNGQYF. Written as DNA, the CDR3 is TGTGCCAGCAGCTTAGGTCAGGCAGACAACGGGCAGTACTTC.

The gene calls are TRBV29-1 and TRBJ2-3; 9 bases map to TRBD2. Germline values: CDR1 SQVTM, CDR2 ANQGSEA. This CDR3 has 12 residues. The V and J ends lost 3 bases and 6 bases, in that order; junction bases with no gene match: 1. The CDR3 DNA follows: TGCAGCGTTGATGCGGGAGGGGATACGCAGTATTTT. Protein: CSVDAGGDTQYF.

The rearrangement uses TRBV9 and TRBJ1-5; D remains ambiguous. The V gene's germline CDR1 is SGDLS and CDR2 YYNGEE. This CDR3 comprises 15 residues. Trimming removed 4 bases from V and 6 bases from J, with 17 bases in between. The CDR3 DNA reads TGTGCCAGCAGCCAAGGTCGGGGATTAGGTCAGCCCCAGCATTTT. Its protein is CASSQGRGLGQPQHF.

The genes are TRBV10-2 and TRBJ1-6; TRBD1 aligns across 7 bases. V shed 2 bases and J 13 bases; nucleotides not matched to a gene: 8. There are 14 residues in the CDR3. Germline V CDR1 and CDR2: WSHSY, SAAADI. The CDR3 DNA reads TGCGCCAGCAGTGAGGACAGGGAGGATCAGCCCCTCCACTTT. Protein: CASSEDREDQPLHF.

For the CDR3, the DNA is TGCAGCGTCCGGACAGGGGTAGAGACCCAGTACTTC. Translated: CSVRTGVETQYF. This chain links TRBV29-1 with TRBJ2-7; 9 bases are shared with TRBD1. The J call may be in error: the DNA end matches TRBJ2-5 better. This CDR3 spans 12 amino acids. Per the germline V gene, CDR1 is SQVTM and CDR2 is ANQGSEA.

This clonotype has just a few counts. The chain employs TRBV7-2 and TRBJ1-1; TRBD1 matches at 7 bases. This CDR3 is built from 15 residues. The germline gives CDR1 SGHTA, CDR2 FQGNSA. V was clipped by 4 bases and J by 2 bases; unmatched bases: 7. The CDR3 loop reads CASSSGGQENTEAFF. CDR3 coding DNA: TGTGCCAGCAGCTCAGGGGGACAAGAAAACACTGAAGCTTTCTTT.

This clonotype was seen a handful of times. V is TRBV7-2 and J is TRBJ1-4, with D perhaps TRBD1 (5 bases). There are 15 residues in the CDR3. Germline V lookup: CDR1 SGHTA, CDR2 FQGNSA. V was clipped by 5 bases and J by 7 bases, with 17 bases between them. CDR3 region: CASSSTRTTIEKLFF. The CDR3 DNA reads TGTGCCAGCAGCAGCACCCGGACAACCATTGAAAAACTGTTTTTT.

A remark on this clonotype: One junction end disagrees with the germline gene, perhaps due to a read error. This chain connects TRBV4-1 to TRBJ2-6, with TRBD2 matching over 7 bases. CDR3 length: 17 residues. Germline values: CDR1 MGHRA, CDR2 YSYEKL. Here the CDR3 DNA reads TGTGCCAGCAGCCAAGACGGGGGGAACTCTGGGGCCAACGTCCTGACTTTC. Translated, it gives CASSQDGGNSGANVLTF.